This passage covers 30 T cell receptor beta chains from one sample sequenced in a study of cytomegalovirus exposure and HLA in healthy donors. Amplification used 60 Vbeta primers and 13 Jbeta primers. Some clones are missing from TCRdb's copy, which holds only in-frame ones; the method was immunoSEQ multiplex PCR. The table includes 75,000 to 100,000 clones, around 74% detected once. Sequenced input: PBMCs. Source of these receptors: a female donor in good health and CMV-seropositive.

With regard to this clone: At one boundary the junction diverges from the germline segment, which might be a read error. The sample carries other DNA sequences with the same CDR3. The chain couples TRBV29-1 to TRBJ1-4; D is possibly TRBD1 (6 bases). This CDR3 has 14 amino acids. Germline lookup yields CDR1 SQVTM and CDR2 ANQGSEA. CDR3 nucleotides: TGCAGCGTCCAACAGGGTGCAACTAATGAAAAACTGTTCTTT. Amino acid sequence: CSVQQGATNEKLFF.

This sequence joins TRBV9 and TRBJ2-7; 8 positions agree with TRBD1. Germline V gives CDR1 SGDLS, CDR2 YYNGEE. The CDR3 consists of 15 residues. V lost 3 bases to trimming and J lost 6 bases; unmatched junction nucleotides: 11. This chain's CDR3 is CASSAGQGSLGEQYF. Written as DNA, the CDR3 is TGTGCCAGCAGCGCAGGACAGGGAAGTCTGGGCGAGCAGTACTTC. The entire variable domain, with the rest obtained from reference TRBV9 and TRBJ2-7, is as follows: DSGVTQTPKHLITATGQRVTLRCSPRSGDLSVYWYQQSLDQGLQFLIQYYNGEERAKGNILERFSAQQFPDLHSELNLSSLELGDSALYFCASSAGQGSLGEQYFGPGTRLTVT.

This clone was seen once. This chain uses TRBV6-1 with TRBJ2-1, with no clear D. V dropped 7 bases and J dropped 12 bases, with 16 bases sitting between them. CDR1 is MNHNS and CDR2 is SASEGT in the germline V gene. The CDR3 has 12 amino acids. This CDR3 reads CASTPEATVQFF. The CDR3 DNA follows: TGTGCCAGCACCCCCGAGGCCACGGTGCAGTTCTTC.

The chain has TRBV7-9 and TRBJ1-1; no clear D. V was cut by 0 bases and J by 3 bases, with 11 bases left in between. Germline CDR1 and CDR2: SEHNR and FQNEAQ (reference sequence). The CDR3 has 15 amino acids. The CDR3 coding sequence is TGTGCCAGCAGCTTAGCGCGCACGATACACACTGAAGCTTTCTTT. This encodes CASSLARTIHTEAFF.

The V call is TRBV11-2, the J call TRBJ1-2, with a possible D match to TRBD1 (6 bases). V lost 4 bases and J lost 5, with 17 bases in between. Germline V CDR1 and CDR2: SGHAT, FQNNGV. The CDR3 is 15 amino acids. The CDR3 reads CASSSGRGAWYGYTF. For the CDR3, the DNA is TGTGCCAGCAGCTCCGGGAGGGGGGCGTGGTATGGCTACACCTTC.

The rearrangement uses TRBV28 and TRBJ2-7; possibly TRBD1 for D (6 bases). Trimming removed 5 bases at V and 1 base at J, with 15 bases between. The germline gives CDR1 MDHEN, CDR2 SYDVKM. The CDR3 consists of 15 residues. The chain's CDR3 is CASSEPTGTSYEQYF. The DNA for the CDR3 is TGTGCCAGCAGTGAACCCACCGGGACATCCTACGAGCAGTACTTC.

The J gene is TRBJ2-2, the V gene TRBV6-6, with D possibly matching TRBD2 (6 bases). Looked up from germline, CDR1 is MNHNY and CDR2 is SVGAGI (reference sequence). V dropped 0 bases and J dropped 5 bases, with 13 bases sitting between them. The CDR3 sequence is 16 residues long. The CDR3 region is CASSYSAGEETGELFF. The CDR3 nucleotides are TGTGCCAGCAGTTACTCTGCCGGGGAGGAAACCGGGGAGCTGTTTTTT.

CDR3 bases: TGCGCCAGCAGCTTTACCGGGATCTCCTACGAGCAGTACTTC. This encodes CASSFTGISYEQYF. This chain connects TRBV5-1 to TRBJ2-7; TRBD2 might be the D (5 bases). In germline, CDR1 is SGHRS, CDR2 YFSETQ. This CDR3 region has 14 residues. The ends were cut back, 2 bases at V and 0 bases at J, with 9 bases in the middle.

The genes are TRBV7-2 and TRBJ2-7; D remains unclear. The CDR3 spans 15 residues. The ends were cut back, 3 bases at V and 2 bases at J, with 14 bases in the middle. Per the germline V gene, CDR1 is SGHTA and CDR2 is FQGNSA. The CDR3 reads CASSFLAVKPYEQYF. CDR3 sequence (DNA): TGTGCCAGCAGCTTCCTGGCGGTTAAGCCCTACGAGCAGTACTTC.

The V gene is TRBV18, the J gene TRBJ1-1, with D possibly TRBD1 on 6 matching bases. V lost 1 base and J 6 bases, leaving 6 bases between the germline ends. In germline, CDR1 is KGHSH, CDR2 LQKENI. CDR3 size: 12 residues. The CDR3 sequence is CASSPRTAEAFF. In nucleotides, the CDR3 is TGTGCCAGCTCACCACGGACAGCTGAAGCTTTCTTT.

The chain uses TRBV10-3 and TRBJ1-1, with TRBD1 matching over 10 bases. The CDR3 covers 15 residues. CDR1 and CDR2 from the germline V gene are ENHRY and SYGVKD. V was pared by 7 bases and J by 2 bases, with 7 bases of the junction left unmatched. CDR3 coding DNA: TGTGCCATCACCCGGGGACAGGGGCTAAACACTGAAGCTTTCTTT. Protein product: CAITRGQGLNTEAFF.

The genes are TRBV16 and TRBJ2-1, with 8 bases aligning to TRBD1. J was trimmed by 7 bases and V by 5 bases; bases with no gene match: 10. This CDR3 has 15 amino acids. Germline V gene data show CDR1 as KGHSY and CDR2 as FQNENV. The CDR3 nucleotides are TGTGCCAGCAGCTACAGGGGGGTTAATCTGAATGAGCAGTTCTTC. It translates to CASSYRGVNLNEQFF.

The CDR3 loop is CASSSRQSYEQYF. Here the CDR3 DNA reads TGTGCCAGCAGTTCTCGACAGAGCTACGAGCAGTACTTC. J is TRBJ2-7 and V is TRBV28; possible D gene TRBD1, 5 bases. The germline gives CDR1 MDHEN, CDR2 SYDVKM. Trimming shortened V by 4 bases and J by 3 bases, and 10 bases separated the two germline ends. CDR3 length: 13 residues. Based on the CDR3 plus reference TRBV28 and TRBJ2-7, the full variable domain is DVKVTQSSRYLVKRTGEKVFLECVQDMDHENMFWYRQDPGLGLRLIYFSYDVKMKEKGDIPEGYSVSREKKERFSLILESASTNQTSMYLCASSSRQSYEQYFGPGTRLTVT.

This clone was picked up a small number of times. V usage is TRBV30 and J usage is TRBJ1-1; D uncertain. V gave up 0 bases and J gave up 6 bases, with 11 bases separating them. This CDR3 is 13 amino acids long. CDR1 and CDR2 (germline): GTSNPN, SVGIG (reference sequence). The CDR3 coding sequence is TGTGCCTGGAGTGTTTCGAGGGCTGCTGAAGCTTTCTTT. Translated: CAWSVSRAAEAFF.

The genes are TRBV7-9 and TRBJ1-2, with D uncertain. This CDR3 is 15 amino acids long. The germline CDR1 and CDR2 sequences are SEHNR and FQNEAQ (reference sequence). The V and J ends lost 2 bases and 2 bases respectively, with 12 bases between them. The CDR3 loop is CASSLKVNGNYGYTF. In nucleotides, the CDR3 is TGTGCCAGCAGCTTAAAAGTGAACGGGAACTATGGCTACACCTTC.

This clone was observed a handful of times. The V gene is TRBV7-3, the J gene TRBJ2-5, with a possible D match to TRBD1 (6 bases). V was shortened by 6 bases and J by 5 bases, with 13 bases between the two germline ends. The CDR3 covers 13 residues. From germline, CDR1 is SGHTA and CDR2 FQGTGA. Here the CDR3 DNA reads TGTGCCAGCAGGTCCCCAGGGGTGGAGACCCAGTACTTC. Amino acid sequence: CASRSPGVETQYF.

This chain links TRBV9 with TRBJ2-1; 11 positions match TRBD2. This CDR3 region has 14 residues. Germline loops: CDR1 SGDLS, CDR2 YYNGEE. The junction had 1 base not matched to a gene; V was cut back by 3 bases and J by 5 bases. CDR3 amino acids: CASSASGRNNEQFF. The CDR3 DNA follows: TGTGCCAGCAGCGCTAGCGGGAGGAACAATGAGCAGTTCTTC. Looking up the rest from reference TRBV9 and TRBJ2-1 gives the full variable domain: DSGVTQTPKHLITATGQRVTLRCSPRSGDLSVYWYQQSLDQGLQFLIQYYNGEERAKGNILERFSAQQFPDLHSELNLSSLELGDSALYFCASSASGRNNEQFFGPGTRLTVL.

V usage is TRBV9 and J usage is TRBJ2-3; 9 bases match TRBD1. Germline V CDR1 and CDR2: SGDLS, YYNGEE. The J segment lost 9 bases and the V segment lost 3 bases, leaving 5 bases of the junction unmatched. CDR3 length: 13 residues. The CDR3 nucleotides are TGTGCCAGCAGCGGGCGACAGGGGGACACGCAGTATTTT. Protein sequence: CASSGRQGDTQYF.

CDR3 bases: TGTGCCAGCAGCTTGGACAGGGGGAACGAGCAGTACTTC. Amino acids: CASSLDRGNEQYF. The gene calls are TRBV5-4 and TRBJ2-7; 8 nucleotides line up with TRBD1. Trimming removed 0 bases from V and 5 bases from J; junction bases left unmatched: 1. The length of the CDR3 is 13 residues. Per the germline V gene, CDR1 is SGHNT and CDR2 is YYREEE (reference sequence).

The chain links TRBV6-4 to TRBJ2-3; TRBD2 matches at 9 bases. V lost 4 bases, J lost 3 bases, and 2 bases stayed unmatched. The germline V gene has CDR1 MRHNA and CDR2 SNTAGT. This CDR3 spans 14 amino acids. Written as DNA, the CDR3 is TGTGCCAGCAGTGTCAGCGGGGGGACAGATACGCAGTATTTT. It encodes CASSVSGGTDTQYF.

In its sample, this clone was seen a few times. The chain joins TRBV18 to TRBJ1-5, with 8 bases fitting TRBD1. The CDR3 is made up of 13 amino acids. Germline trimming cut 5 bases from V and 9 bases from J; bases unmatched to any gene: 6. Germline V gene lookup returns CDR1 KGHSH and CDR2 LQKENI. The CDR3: CASSFDRGAPQHF. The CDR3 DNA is TGTGCCAGCTCATTTGACAGGGGTGCGCCCCAGCATTTT. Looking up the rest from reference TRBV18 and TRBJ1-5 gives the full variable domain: NAGVMQNPRHLVRRRGQEARLRCSPMKGHSHVYWYRQLPEEGLKFMVYLQKENIIDESGMPKERFSAEFPKEGPSILRIQQVVRGDSAAYFCASSFDRGAPQHFGDGTRLSIL.

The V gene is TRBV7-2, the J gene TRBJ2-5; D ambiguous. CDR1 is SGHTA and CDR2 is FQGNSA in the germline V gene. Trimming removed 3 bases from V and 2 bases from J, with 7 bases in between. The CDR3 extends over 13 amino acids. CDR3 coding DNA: TGTGCCAGCAGCTTTGGCATGCAAGAGACCCAGTACTTC. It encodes CASSFGMQETQYF. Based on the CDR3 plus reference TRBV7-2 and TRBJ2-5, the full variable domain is GAGVSQSPSNKVTEKGKDVELRCDPISGHTALYWYRQSLGQGLEFLIYFQGNSAPDKSGLPSDRFSAERTGGSVSTLTIQRTQQEDSAVYLCASSFGMQETQYFGPGTRLLVL.

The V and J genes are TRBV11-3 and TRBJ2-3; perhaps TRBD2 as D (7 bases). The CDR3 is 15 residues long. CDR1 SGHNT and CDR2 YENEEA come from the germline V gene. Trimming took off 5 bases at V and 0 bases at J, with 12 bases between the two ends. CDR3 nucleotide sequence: TGTGCCAGCAGCGCCGGGGGGCATAGCACAGATACGCAGTATTTT. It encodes CASSAGGHSTDTQYF.

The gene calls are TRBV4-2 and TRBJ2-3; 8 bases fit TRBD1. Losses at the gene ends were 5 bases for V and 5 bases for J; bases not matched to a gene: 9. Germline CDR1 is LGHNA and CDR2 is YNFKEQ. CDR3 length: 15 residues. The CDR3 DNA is TGTGCCAGCAGCTCCGCCAGGGGGCTTGAAGATACGCAGTATTTT. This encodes CASSSARGLEDTQYF.

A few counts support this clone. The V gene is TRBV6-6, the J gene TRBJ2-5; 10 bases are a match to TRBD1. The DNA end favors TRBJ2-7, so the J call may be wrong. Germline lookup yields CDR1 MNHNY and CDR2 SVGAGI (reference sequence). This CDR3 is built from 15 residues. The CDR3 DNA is TGTGCCAGCAGGTCGACAGGGGGCCCTCTCTACGAGCAGTACTTC. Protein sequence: CASRSTGGPLYEQYF.

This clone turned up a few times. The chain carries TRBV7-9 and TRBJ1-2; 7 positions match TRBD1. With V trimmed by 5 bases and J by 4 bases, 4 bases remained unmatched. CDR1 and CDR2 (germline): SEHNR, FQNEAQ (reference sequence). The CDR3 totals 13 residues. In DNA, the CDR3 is TGTGCCAGCAGCCGACAGGGTTTCTATGGCTACACCTTC. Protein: CASSRQGFYGYTF. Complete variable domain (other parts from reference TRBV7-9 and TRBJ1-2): DTGVSQNPRHKITKRGQNVTFRCDPISEHNRLYWYRQTLGQGPEFLTYFQNEAQLEKSRLLSDRFSAERPKGSFSTLEIQRTEQGDSAMYLCASSRQGFYGYTFGSGTRLTVV.

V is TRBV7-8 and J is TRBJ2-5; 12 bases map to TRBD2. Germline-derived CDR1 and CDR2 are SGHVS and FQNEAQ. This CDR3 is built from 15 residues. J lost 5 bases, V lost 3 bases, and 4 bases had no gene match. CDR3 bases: TGTGCCAGCAGCTTCCTAGCGGGAGGGGGTGAGACCCAGTACTTC. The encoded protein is CASSFLAGGGETQYF.

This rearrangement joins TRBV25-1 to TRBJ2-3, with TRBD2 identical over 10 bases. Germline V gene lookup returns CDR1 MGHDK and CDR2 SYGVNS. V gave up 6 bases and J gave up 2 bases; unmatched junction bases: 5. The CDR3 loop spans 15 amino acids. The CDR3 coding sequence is TGTGCCAGCAGCATAGCGGGGGGACACACAGATACGCAGTATTTT. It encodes CASSIAGGHTDTQYF.

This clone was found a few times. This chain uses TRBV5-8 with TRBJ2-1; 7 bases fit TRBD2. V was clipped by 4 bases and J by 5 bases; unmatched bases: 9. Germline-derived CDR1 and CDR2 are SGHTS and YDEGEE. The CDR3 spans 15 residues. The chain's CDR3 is CASSEGTTMNNEQFF. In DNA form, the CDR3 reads TGTGCCAGCAGCGAGGGGACTACAATGAACAATGAGCAGTTCTTC. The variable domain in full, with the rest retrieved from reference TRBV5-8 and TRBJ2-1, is EAGVTQSPTHLIKTRGQQATLRCSPISGHTSVYWYQQALGLGLQFLLWYDEGEERNRGNFPPRFSGRQFPNYSSELNVNALELEDSALYLCASSEGTTMNNEQFFGPGTRLTVL.

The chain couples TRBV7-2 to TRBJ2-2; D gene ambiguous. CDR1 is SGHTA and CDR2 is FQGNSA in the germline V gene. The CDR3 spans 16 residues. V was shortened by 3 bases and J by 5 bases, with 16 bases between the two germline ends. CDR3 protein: CASSFGAGSGTGELFF. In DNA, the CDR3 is TGTGCCAGCAGCTTCGGAGCCGGTTCGGGTACCGGGGAGCTGTTTTTT. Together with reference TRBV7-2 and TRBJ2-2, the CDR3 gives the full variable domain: GAGVSQSPSNKVTEKGKDVELRCDPISGHTALYWYRQSLGQGLEFLIYFQGNSAPDKSGLPSDRFSAERTGGSVSTLTIQRTQQEDSAVYLCASSFGAGSGTGELFFGEGSRLTVL.